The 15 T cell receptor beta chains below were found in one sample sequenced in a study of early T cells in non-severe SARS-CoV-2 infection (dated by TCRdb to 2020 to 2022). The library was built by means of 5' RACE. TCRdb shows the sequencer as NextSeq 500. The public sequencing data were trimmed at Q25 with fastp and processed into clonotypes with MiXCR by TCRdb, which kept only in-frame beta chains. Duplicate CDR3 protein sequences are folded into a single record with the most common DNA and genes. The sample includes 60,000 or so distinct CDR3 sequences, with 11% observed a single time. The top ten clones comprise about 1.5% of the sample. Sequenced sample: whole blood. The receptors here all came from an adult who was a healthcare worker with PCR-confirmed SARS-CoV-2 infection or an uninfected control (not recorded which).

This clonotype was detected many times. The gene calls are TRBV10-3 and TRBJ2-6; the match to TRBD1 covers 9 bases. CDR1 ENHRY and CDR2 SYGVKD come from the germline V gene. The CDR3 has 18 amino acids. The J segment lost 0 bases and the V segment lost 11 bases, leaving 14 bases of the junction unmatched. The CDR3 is CASGTTGTGTSGANVLTF. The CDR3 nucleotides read TGTGCCTCGGGGACCACCGGGACAGGGACCTCTGGGGCCAACGTCCTGACTTTC.

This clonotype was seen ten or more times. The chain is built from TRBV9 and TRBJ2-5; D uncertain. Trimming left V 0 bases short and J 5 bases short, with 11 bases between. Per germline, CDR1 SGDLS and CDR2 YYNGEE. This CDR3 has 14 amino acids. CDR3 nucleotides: TGTGCCAGCAGCGTAGCTACCGGATGGGAGACCCAGTACTTC. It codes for CASSVATGWETQYF.

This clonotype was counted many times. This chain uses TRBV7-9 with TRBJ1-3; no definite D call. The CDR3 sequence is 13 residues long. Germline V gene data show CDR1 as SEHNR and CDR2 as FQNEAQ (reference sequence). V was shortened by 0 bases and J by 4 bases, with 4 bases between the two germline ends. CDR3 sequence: CASSLAQGNTIYF. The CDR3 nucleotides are TGTGCCAGCAGCTTAGCGCAGGGAAACACCATATATTTT.

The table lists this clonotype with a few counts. The CDR3 nucleotides are TGTGCCAGCACCACCTTCGGCGCGTGGGGCGCCACAGATACGCAGTATTTT. Translating it yields CASTTFGAWGATDTQYF. V and J are TRBV12-3 or TRBV12-4 and TRBJ2-3, with D possibly being TRBD1 (5 bases). V was shortened by 7 bases and J by 2 bases, with 22 bases between the two germline ends. The length of the CDR3 is 17 residues.

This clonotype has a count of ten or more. DNA for the CDR3: TGCAGCGCTGGCCCCGGGAGCAGCTACGAGCAGTACTTC. As protein: CSAGPGSSYEQYF. The chain has TRBV29-1 and TRBJ2-7; D might be TRBD2 (6 bases). V lost 7 bases and J 3 bases, leaving 16 bases between the germline ends. The length of the CDR3 is 13 residues. Per the germline V gene, CDR1 is SQVTM and CDR2 is ANQGSEA.

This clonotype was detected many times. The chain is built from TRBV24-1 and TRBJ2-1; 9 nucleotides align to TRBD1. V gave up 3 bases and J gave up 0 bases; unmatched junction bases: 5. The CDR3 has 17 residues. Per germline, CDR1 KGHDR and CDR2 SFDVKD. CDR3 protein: CATSDAGTGYSYNEQFF. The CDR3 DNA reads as TGTGCCACCAGTGATGCCGGGACAGGGTACTCCTACAATGAGCAGTTCTTC.

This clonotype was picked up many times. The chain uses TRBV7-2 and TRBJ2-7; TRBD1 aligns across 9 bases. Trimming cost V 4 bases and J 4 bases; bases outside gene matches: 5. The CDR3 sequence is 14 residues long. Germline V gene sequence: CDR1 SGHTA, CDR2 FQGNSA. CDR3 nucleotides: TGTGCCAGCAGCTGGACAGGGGTGACATACGAGCAGTACTTC. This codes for CASSWTGVTYEQYF.

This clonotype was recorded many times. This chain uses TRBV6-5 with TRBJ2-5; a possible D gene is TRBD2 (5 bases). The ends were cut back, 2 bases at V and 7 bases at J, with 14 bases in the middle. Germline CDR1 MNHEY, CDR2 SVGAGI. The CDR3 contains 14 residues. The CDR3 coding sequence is TGTGCCAGCAGTTACGACCGGGATCGGGTGACCCAGTACTTC. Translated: CASSYDRDRVTQYF.

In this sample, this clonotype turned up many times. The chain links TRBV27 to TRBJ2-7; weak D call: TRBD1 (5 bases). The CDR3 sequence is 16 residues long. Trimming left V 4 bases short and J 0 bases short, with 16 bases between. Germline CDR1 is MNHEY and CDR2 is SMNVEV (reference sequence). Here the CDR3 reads CASSWPDSLDSYEQYF. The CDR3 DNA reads TGTGCCAGCAGTTGGCCCGACAGTCTCGACTCCTACGAGCAGTACTTC.

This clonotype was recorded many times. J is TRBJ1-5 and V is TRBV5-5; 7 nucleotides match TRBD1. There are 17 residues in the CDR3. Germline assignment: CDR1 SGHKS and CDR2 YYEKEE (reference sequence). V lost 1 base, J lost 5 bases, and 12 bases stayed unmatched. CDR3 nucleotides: TGTGCCAGCAGCTTGACGGTCTTACAGGGGTCCCATCAGCCCCAGCATTTT. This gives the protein CASSLTVLQGSHQPQHF. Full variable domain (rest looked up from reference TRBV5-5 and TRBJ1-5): DAGVTQSPTHLIKTRGQQVTLRCSPISGHKSVSWYQQVLGQGPQFIFQYYEKEERGRGNFPDRFSARQFPNYSSELNVNALLLGDSALYLCASSLTVLQGSHQPQHFGDGTRLSIL.

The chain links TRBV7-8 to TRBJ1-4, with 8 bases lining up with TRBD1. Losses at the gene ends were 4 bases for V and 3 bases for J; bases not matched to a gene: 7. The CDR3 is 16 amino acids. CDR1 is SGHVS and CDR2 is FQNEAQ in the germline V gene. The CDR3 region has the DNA TGTGCCAGCAGCTCCAGGGGGCGCGGGGCTAATGAAAAACTGTTTTTT. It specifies CASSSRGRGANEKLFF. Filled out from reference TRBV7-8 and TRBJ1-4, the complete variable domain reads GAGVSQSPRYKVAKRGQDVALRCDPISGHVSLFWYQQALGQGPEFLTYFQNEAQLDKSGLPSDRFFAERPEGSVSTLKIQRTQQEDSAVYLCASSSRGRGANEKLFFGSGTQLSVL.

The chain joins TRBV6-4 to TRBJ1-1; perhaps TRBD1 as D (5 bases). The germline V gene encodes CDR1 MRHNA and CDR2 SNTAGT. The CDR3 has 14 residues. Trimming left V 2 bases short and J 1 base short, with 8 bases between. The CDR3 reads CASSDTDRNTEAFF. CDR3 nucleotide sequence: TGTGCCAGCAGTGACACCGACAGGAACACTGAAGCTTTCTTT.

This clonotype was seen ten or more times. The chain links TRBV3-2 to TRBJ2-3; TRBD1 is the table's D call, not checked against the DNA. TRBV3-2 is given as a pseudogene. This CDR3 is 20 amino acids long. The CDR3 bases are TGTGCCAGCAGCCAAGTGCGATTAGAACGGGACAGGTCTAGCACAGATACGCAGTATTTT. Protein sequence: CASSQVRLERDRSSTDTQYF.

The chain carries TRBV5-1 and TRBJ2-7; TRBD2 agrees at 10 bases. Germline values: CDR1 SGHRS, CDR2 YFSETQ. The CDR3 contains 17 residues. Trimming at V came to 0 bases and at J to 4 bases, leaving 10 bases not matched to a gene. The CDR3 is CASSLVLAGSQQYEQYF. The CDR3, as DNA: TGCGCCAGCAGCTTGGTACTAGCGGGGAGCCAACAATACGAGCAGTACTTC.

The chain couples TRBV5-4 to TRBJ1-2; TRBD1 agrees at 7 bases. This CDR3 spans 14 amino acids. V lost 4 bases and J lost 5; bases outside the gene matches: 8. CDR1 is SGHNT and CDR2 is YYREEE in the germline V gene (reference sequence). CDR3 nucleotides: TGTGCCAGCAGCCGGGGACAGACGGAGTATGGCTACACCTTC. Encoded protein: CASSRGQTEYGYTF.